This T cell receptor (beta chain) stems from a study of shared clonotypes between healthy human individuals (dated by TCRdb to between 2020 and 2021). As for the study more broadly: The cohort included a few men and a couple of women between 18 and 49 years of age. Between about 0.8 and 9 billion PBMCs per donor were obtained by leukapheresis. The study deeply sequenced blood TCR repertoires of 5 or 6 healthy adults to estimate repertoire size and the extent of clonotype sharing between individuals. For each donor, three plates each were used for CD4 naive and CD4 memory, two plates were used for CD8 naive, and one plate was used for CD8 memory. Libraries were prepared and TCR repertoires were sequenced by different laboratories using diverse techniques, in order to increase sequencing depth and limit assay-specific biases.

Concerning this clone: It has no known antigen specificity. Base-call qualities are not available, and no considerably larger clone is one nucleotide away.

Donors were healthy HIV-negative adults with no recently reported acute infections or vaccinations. All donors were Caucasian adults living in Nashville, Tennessee, USA. Magnetic negative selection was used to enrich CD4+ T cells, after which naive cells were positively selected on CD45RA and the negative fraction became the memory subset. Blood was collected by leukapheresis, and PBMCs were isolated by Ficoll-Histopaque density gradient centrifugation and then cryopreserved in liquid nitrogen vapor phase. Analytical flow cytometry was used to check the purity and quantity of each magnetically sorted T cell population. Genomic DNA was isolated from every sorted fraction and measured by UV absorbance on a Nanodrop 2000c. Using the deep immunoSEQ assay, multiplex PCR amplified TCR CDR3 regions from genomic DNA. Extracted genomic DNA from each cell subset was spread evenly across all wells of several immunoSEQ 96-well plates, with each plate serving as a replicate. For sorted subsets, each replicate PCR was loaded with about 0.2 ug genomic DNA, equivalent to 32,000 or so T cell genomes. The purified libraries were quantified using a Qubit 3.0 fluorometer, sized with a Bioanalyzer 2100, and then quantified again using the KAPA Library Quantification kit. Every immunoSEQ 96-well plate was sequenced on a dedicated single-read 150-cycle Illumina NextSeq 550 flow cell. Processing in the source paper ran as follows. Because the immunoSEQ output included only junctional sequences and no quality scores, the filtering could not be the same as the filtering used for full-length reads. Sequences were annotated with PyIR, a Python wrapper for IgBLAST v1.9, using IMGT germline references to assign V/J genes and CDR3. Any read was removed if the V/J assignment was weak (E-value above 1e-6), the CDR3 was missing, or the read contained stop codons, out-of-frame junctions, or ambiguous translated residues. A V3J clonotype was defined by an identical inferred V gene, J gene, and CDR3 amino acid sequence. To compute the percentage overlap between repertoires, the number of shared unique clonotypes was divided by the size of the smaller repertoire. RTK rarefaction, the Chao1 estimator, and Recon v2.1 estimates of unobserved clonotypes were used to assess repertoire richness. Generation probabilities were computed with OLGA for all TCRbeta clonotypes obtained by the gDNA method from a handful of donors. TCRdb took over this immuneACCESS table, retaining in-frame rearrangements with V and J assigned. Such tables are incomplete; in checked studies, under half of the missing clones stem from an unresolved V gene, and the remainder is unexplained. The DNA gave D and trimming, while V, J and clone size come from that table. Recorded for this sample are roughly 1,600,000 clones; 98% of them occurred a single time. The ten top clones hold roughly 0.35% of the sample.

Broader findings and caveats from the paper: Incomplete sequencing was indicated by rarefaction of sorted-subset datasets, despite the large sequencing depth. Sampling was restricted to blood, and TCR repertoires in tissues likely differ from the TCR repertoires found in blood. Higher generation probabilities were observed for clonotypes shared by all four sorted-subset donors than for non-shared clonotypes. Naive subsets generally had larger estimated clonotype richness than memory subsets. About 5% of naive CD4, around 4% of naive CD8, approximately 2.2% of memory CD4, and about 0.4% of memory CD8 clonotypes were shared across several donors. Pairwise subsampling indicated that sequencing depth was expected to affect the degree of clonotype sharing among donors. Because the study included only a small number of donors, the genetic and exposure-history diversity represented was limited.

The clonotype was recovered from a man aged 25 to 40 in good health. Material: naive CD4+ T cells sorted from blood. According to the study, the label for this sample's cell subset or site signals: CD45RA+ positively selected.

CDR3 loop: CASSLVSSGYSNEQYF. The nucleotide sequence is given as TGTGCCAGCAGCTTAGTTAGCTCAGGGTATTCCAACGAGCAGTACTTC. The chain is assembled from TRBV7-2 and TRBJ2-7, and perhaps TRBD1 as D gene, on 5 matching bases. The CDR3 contains 16 residues, cysteine and phenylalanine counted. Of all the DNA, just the CDR3 is kept, 48 bases in frame from base 1. CDR1 and CDR2, looked up from the germline V gene, are SGHTA and FQGNSA. The V end loses 1 base and the J end loses 5 bases, and a stretch of 18 bases separates them.